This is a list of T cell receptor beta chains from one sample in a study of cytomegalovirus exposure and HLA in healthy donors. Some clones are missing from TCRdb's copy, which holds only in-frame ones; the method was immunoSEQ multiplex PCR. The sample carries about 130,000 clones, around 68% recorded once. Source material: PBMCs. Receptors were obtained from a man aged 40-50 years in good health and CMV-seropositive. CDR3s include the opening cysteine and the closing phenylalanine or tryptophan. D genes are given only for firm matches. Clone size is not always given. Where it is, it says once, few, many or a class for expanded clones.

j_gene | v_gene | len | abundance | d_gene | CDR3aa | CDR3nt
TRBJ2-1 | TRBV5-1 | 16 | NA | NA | CASSSVAGLGANEQFF | TGCGCCAGCAGCTCCGTGGCGGGCCTGGGGGCCAATGAGCAGTTCTTC
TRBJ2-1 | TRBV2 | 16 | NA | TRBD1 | CASRGGDRGLDNEQFF | TGTGCCAGCAGGGGGGGGGACAGGGGGCTCGACAATGAGCAGTTCTTC
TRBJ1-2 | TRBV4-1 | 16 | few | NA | CASSQLGQKLDYGYTF | TGCGCCAGCAGCCAATTGGGACAAAAGTTGGACTATGGCTACACCTTC
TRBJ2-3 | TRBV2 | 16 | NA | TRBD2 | CASAGTRGGGRDTQYF | TGTGCCAGCGCCGGGACTAGAGGCGGCGGGAGAGATACGCAGTATTTT
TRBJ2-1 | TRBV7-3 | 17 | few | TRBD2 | CASSSLPGTSHINEQFF | TGTGCCAGCAGCTCGCTTCCGGGGACTAGCCATATCAATGAGCAGTTCTTC
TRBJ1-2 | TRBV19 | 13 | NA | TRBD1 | CASSTDRAGGYTF | TGTGCCAGTAGTACGGACAGGGCGGGAGGCTACACCTTC
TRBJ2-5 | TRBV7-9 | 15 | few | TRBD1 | CASSAGDRGWETQYF | TGTGCCAGCAGCGCCGGGGACAGGGGATGGGAGACCCAGTACTTC
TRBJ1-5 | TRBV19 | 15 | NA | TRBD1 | CASSTGGGFQQPQHF | TGTGCCAGTAGTACAGGGGGCGGATTCCAACAGCCCCAGCATTTT
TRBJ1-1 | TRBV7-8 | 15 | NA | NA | CASSLRQEMNTEAFF | TGTGCCAGCAGCTTAAGACAGGAGATGAACACTGAAGCTTTCTTT
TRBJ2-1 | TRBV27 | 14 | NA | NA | CASSGRDSGNEQFF | TGTGCCAGCAGTGGCCGGGACTCAGGGAATGAGCAGTTCTTC
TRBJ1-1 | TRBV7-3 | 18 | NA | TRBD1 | CASSPGTGVNPMNTEAFF | TGTGCCAGCAGCCCCGGGACAGGGGTAAACCCCATGAACACTGAAGCTTTCTTT
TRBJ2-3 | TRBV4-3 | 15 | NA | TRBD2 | CASSQLAGGGDTQYF | TGCGCCAGCAGCCAGCTAGCGGGAGGAGGAGATACGCAGTATTTT
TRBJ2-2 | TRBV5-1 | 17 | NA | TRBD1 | CASSLQPTGGSTGELFF | TGCGCCAGCAGCTTGCAGCCAACAGGGGGAAGCACCGGGGAGCTGTTTTTT
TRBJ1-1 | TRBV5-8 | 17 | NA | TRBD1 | CASSSTGAQSGNTEAFF | TGTGCCAGCAGCTCCACAGGGGCGCAGTCGGGCAATACTGAAGCTTTCTTT
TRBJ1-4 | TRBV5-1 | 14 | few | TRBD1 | CASSLAGQTEKLFF | TGCGCCAGCAGCTTGGCGGGACAGACGGAAAAACTGTTTTTT
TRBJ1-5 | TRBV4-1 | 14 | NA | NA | CASSRGGNNQPQHF | TGCGCCAGCAGCCGCGGCGGGAATAATCAGCCCCAGCATTTT
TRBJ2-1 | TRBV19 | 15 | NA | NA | CASSQLPGAYNEQFF | TGTGCCAGTAGTCAACTCCCAGGGGCCTACAATGAGCAGTTCTTC
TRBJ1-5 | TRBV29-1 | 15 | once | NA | CSVILRTDPGQPQHF | TGCAGCGTTATCCTTCGAACAGATCCAGGACAGCCCCAGCATTTT
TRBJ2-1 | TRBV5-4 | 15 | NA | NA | CASSTGGPIGSEQFF | TGTGCCAGCAGCACCGGGGGTCCCATAGGTAGCGAGCAGTTCTTC
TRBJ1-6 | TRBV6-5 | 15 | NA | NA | CASSYSWERSSPLHF | TGTGCCAGCAGTTACTCCTGGGAGAGGTCCTCACCCCTCCACTTT
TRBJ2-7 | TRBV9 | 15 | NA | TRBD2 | CASSVGTSGPYEQYF | TGTGCCAGCAGCGTAGGGACTAGCGGACCCTACGAGCAGTACTTC
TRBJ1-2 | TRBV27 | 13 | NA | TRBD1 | CASSLRGQGRYTF | TGTGCCAGCAGTTTAAGGGGACAGGGCAGATACACCTTC
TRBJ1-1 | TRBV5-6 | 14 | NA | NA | CASRLGGIGTEAFF | TGTGCCAGCAGGCTGGGGGGGATTGGGACTGAAGCTTTCTTT
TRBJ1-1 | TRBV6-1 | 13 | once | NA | CASGGAANTEAFF | TGTGCCAGCGGCGGGGCAGCGAACACTGAAGCTTTCTTT
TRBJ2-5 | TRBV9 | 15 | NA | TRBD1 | CASSAQGALQETQYF | TGTGCCAGCAGCGCCCAGGGGGCCCTCCAAGAGACCCAGTACTTC
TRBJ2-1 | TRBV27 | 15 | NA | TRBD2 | CASSFLAGVNNEQFF | TGTGCCAGCAGTTTCTTAGCGGGGGTTAACAATGAGCAGTTCTTC
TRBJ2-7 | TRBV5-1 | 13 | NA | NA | CASSLELVDEQYF | TGCGCCAGCAGCTTGGAACTAGTTGACGAGCAGTACTTC
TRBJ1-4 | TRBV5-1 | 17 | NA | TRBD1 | CASSLAARGTGDEKLFF | TGCGCCAGCAGCTTGGCGGCGAGGGGGACAGGGGATGAAAAACTGTTTTTT
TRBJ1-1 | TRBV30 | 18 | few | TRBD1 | CAWSVGRGLGRMNTEAFF | TGTGCCTGGAGTGTAGGCAGGGGGCTAGGCAGAATGAACACTGAAGCTTTCTTT
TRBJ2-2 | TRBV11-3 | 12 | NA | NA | CASSITIGELFF | TGTGCCAGCAGCATAACAATAGGGGAGCTGTTTTTT
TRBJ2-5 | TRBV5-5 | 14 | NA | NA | CASSLKSGQETQYF | TGTGCCAGCAGCTTGAAGTCAGGCCAAGAGACCCAGTACTTC
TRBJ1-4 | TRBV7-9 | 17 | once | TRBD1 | CASSLGSGRRDSEKLFF | TGTGCCAGCAGCTTAGGATCTGGGAGGAGGGACAGTGAAAAACTGTTTTTT
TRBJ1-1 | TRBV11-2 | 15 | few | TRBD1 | CASSRTGTEGTEAFF | TGTGCCAGCAGTCGGACCGGGACAGAAGGCACTGAAGCTTTCTTT
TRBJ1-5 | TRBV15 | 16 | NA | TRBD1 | CATSRKRTGGFQPQHF | TGTGCCACCAGCAGAAAACGGACAGGGGGCTTTCAGCCCCAGCATTTT
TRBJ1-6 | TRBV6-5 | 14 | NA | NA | CASRNGGSGSPLHF | TGTGCCAGCCGGAACGGAGGGTCGGGATCACCCCTCCACTTT
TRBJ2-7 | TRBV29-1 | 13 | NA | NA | CSVEVGRLGEQYF | TGCAGCGTTGAAGTGGGGAGGTTGGGCGAGCAGTACTTC
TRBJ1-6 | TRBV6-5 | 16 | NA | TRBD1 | CASSSESTGGNSPLHF | TGTGCCAGCAGTTCGGAATCGACAGGGGGTAATTCACCCCTCCACTTT
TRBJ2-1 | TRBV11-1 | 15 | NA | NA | CASSLGGSSYNEQFF | TGTGCCAGCAGCTTAGGAGGGAGCTCCTACAATGAGCAGTTCTTC